The clone carrying this T cell receptor (beta chain) was detected ten times or more. The antigen is unknown. The data are from a study of spatial heterogeneity in lung cancer. General observations from the study: Ubiquitous and regional nonsynonymous mutations were each tracked by the matching count of ubiquitous or regional expanded TCRs. The number of expanded tumor alpha and beta chains correlated with mutation number.

Time point described: sample taken at primary tumor resection. In the library, each TCR cDNA molecule bore its own unique molecular identifier. TCRdb redid the calling of the 5' RACE reads with MiXCR, one entry per CDR3 protein. The sample carries around 12,000 distinct CDR3 sequences, over 5.5% recorded once. The CDR3 is 14 residues long. Trimming stripped 5 bases from V and 0 bases from J, with 10 bases between. The chain joins TRBV12-3 or TRBV12-4 to TRBJ1-2; the D gene is possibly TRBD1 (5 bases). The clonotype comes from a female donor with early-stage non-small cell lung cancer. Specimen: lung tumor tissue, collected at surgery. The CDR3 DNA is TGTGCCAGCAGTAGGGCAGGGTCTAACTATGGCTACACCTTC. Translated, it gives CASSRAGSNYGYTF.